The next 18 T cell receptor beta chains were all read from a single sample in a study of blood T cell repertoires in COVID-19. The table came from immunoSEQ multiplex PCR; TCRdb's copy has only in-frame clones and leaves some out. This table has about 230,000 clones, approximately 83% appearing once. The source material was peripheral blood. The origin of the receptors is a man aged 50 or older with active or convalescent COVID-19.

The rearrangement links TRBV20-1 to TRBJ2-3; 11 bases map to TRBD2. Unmatched junction bases numbered 5, after V lost 3 bases and J lost 6 bases. CDR3 length equals 14 residues. Germline V lookup: CDR1 DFQATT, CDR2 SNEGSKA (reference sequence). CDR3 loop: CSASPRTSGDTQYF. The CDR3 coding sequence is TGCAGTGCTAGTCCACGGACTAGCGGGGATACGCAGTATTTT.

The gene calls are TRBV7-9 and TRBJ2-1; 8 bases agree with TRBD2. Germline CDR1 is SEHNR and CDR2 is FQNEAQ (reference sequence). J was trimmed by 7 bases and V by 5 bases; bases with no gene match: 19. CDR3 length: 18 residues. The CDR3 spells CASSQEFLAGGRGNEQFF. The CDR3 DNA is TGTGCCAGCAGCCAGGAGTTCCTCGCGGGGGGCCGGGGGAATGAGCAGTTCTTC.

This clone was observed once. The chain is built from TRBV4-2 and TRBJ1-4, with a possible D match to TRBD1 (5 bases). The ends were cut back, 5 bases at V and 0 bases at J, with 25 bases in the middle. This CDR3 region has 20 residues. Germline values: CDR1 LGHNA, CDR2 YNFKEQ. In DNA, the CDR3 is TGTGCCAGCAGCTTCTCGGAGCGGGCAGGCACGGGGGCAACTAATGAAAAACTGTTTTTT. This gives the protein CASSFSERAGTGATNEKLFF.

This chain links TRBV7-8 with TRBJ2-5; 11 positions match TRBD2. Germline assignment: CDR1 SGHVS and CDR2 FQNEAQ. CDR3 length: 15 amino acids. With 5 bases clipped from V and 5 bases from J, the junction kept 7 bases outside the gene matches. The CDR3 loop is CASSTQGLAEETQYF. In DNA, the CDR3 is TGTGCCAGCAGCACACAGGGACTAGCGGAGGAGACCCAGTACTTC.

The chain combines TRBV19 with TRBJ1-5; D unclear. Trimming removed 6 bases at V and 0 bases at J, with 18 bases between. CDR3 length: 17 residues. Looked up from germline, CDR1 is LNHDA and CDR2 is SQIVND (reference sequence). The CDR3: CASRRGLGADSNQPQHF. DNA for the CDR3: TGTGCCAGTAGAAGAGGGTTAGGAGCGGATAGCAATCAGCCCCAGCATTTT.

V and J are TRBV5-1 and TRBJ1-1; no clear D. CDR1 is SGHRS and CDR2 is YFSETQ in the germline V gene. Trimming removed 5 bases at V and 7 bases at J, with 15 bases between. The CDR3 spans 13 residues. The CDR3 is CASSYRPGIEAFF. DNA for the CDR3: TGCGCCAGCAGTTATAGACCCGGGATTGAAGCTTTCTTT.

This clone was observed many times. The chain is built from TRBV9 and TRBJ1-5, with 7 bases matching TRBD1. Germline loops: CDR1 SGDLS, CDR2 YYNGEE. This CDR3 is 14 amino acids long. Trimming at V came to 0 bases and at J to 9 bases, leaving 6 bases not matched to a gene. CDR3 sequence: CASSVVGDRGPQHF. DNA of the CDR3: TGTGCCAGCAGCGTAGTCGGGGACAGAGGGCCCCAGCATTTT.

V and J are TRBV4-3 and TRBJ1-2; TRBD1 matches at 10 bases. This CDR3 has 15 residues. The V gene's germline CDR1 is LGHNA and CDR2 YSLEER. V lost 1 base to trimming and J lost 7 bases; unmatched junction nucleotides: 6. In DNA, the CDR3 is TGCGCCAGCAGCCAAGGACAGGGGGCGCAGCCTGGCTACACCTTC. Its protein product is CASSQGQGAQPGYTF.

The rearrangement uses TRBV13 and TRBJ2-1; possibly TRBD2 for D (5 bases). The CDR3 runs to 13 residues. The germline V and J ends were trimmed by 2 bases and 10 bases, with 12 bases remaining between them. Germline CDR1 and CDR2: PRHDT and FYEKMQ (reference sequence). CDR3 in DNA: TGTGCCAGCAGCTTAAGTCGGAGGTTGGAGCAGTTCTTC. It codes for CASSLSRRLEQFF. The full variable domain, its missing parts supplied by reference TRBV13 and TRBJ2-1, is AAGVIQSPRHLIKEKRETATLKCYPIPRHDTVYWYQQGPGQDPQFLISFYEKMQSDKGSIPDRFSAQQFSDYHSELNMSSLELGDSALYFCASSLSRRLEQFFGPGTRLTVL.

The rearrangement uses TRBV6-5 and TRBJ1-4; D is uncertain. V lost 6 bases to trimming and J lost 5 bases, with 7 bases between them. This CDR3 contains 12 residues. The germline gives CDR1 MNHEY, CDR2 SVGAGI. CDR3 bases: TGTGCCAGCAGGCGGCCGAATGAAAAACTGTTTTTT. Protein: CASRRPNEKLFF.

The chain employs TRBV7-3 and TRBJ2-1; 9 bases are shared with TRBD2. The CDR3 covers 15 residues. With V trimmed by 5 bases and J by 3 bases, 5 bases remained unmatched. CDR1 SGHTA and CDR2 FQGTGA come from the germline V gene. The CDR3 is CASSAPTSGYNEQFF. CDR3 sequence (DNA): TGTGCCAGCAGCGCCCCGACTAGCGGCTACAATGAGCAGTTCTTC. The whole variable domain, filled in from reference TRBV7-3 and TRBJ2-1, reads GAGVSQTPSNKVTEKGKYVELRCDPISGHTALYWYRQSLGQGPEFLIYFQGTGAADDSGLPNDRFFAVRPEGSVSTLKIQRTERGDSAVYLCASSAPTSGYNEQFFGPGTRLTVL.

The CDR3 loop reads CASSQALFSTIYF. CDR3 nucleotide sequence: TGTGCCAGCAGCCAAGCCCTGTTCTCCACCATATATTTT. The chain links TRBV14 to TRBJ1-3; D uncertain. V gave up 1 base and J gave up 9 bases, with 10 bases separating them. The CDR3 covers 13 residues. Germline CDR1 reads SGHDN; CDR2 reads FVKESK.

V gene TRBV12-3 or TRBV12-4 combines with J gene TRBJ2-7; D is undetermined. The CDR3 is made up of 12 amino acids. V shed 1 base and J shed 7 bases, with 8 bases lying between them. For the CDR3, the DNA is TGTGCCAGCAGTTTAGTGATGAGAGAGCAGTACTTC. This codes for CASSLVMREQYF.

The V call is TRBV5-4, the J call TRBJ2-1; 10 nucleotides align to TRBD2. The CDR3 length is 16 residues. Per the germline V gene, CDR1 is SGHNT and CDR2 is YYREEE (reference sequence). Trimming removed 2 bases from V and 3 bases from J; junction bases left unmatched: 5. The CDR3 loop reads CASSLSGGAGYNEQFF. The CDR3 DNA reads as TGTGCCAGCAGCTTAAGCGGGGGGGCGGGCTACAATGAGCAGTTCTTC.

V gene TRBV9 combines with J gene TRBJ2-5; 12 bases fit TRBD2. Germline V gives CDR1 SGDLS, CDR2 YYNGEE. V lost 2 bases, J lost 4 bases, and 3 bases stayed unmatched. This CDR3 is 15 amino acids long. The CDR3 protein is CASSVLAGGRETQYF. CDR3 sequence (DNA): TGTGCCAGCAGCGTCCTAGCGGGGGGGCGAGAGACCCAGTACTTC.

The V gene is TRBV9, the J gene TRBJ2-5; 10 bases match TRBD2. This CDR3 contains 18 residues. CDR1 and CDR2 from the germline V gene are SGDLS and YYNGEE. The V segment lost 4 bases and the J segment 4 bases; nucleotides outside the gene matches: 16. The CDR3 here is CASSPEGVGIAGGETQYF. The CDR3 DNA follows: TGTGCCAGCAGCCCAGAAGGGGTCGGAATAGCGGGGGGAGAGACCCAGTACTTC.

J is TRBJ1-4 and V is TRBV5-1; D gene unclear. The CDR3 runs to 16 residues. V lost 1 base and J lost 0, with 10 bases in between. The V gene's germline CDR1 is SGHRS and CDR2 YFSETQ. The CDR3 loop reads CASSLLAAATNEKLFF. As DNA, the CDR3 is TGCGCCAGCAGCTTGTTGGCTGCTGCAACTAATGAAAAACTGTTTTTT.

The V call is TRBV7-8, the J call TRBJ2-2, with D maybe TRBD1 (5 bases). Trimming cost V 4 bases and J 1 base, with 7 bases left between them. This CDR3 is built from 14 residues. Germline-derived CDR1 and CDR2 are SGHVS and FQNEAQ. This chain's CDR3 is CASSWGGNTGELFF. CDR3 in DNA: TGTGCCAGCAGCTGGGGCGGGAACACCGGGGAGCTGTTTTTT. The full variable domain, in which reference TRBV7-8 and TRBJ2-2 provide the parts outside the CDR3, is GAGVSQSPRYKVAKRGQDVALRCDPISGHVSLFWYQQALGQGPEFLTYFQNEAQLDKSGLPSDRFFAERPEGSVSTLKIQRTQQEDSAVYLCASSWGGNTGELFFGEGSRLTVL.